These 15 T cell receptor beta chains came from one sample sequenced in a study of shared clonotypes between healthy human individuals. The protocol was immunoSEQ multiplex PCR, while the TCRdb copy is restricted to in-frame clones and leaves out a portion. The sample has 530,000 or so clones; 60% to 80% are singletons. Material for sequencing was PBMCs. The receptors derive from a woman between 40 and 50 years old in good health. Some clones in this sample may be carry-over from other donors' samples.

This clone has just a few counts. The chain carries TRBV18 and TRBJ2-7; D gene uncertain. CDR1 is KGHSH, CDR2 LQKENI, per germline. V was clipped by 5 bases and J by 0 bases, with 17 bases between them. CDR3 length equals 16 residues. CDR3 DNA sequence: TGTGCCAGCTCAAGGATTGGCGGCTCCAGCTCCTACGAGCAGTACTTC. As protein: CASSRIGGSSSYEQYF.

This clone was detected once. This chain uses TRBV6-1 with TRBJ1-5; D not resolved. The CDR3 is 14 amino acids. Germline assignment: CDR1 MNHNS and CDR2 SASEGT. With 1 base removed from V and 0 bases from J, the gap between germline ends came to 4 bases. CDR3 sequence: CASSEGLSNQPQHF. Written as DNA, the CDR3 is TGTGCCAGCAGTGAAGGTCTTAGCAATCAGCCCCAGCATTTT.

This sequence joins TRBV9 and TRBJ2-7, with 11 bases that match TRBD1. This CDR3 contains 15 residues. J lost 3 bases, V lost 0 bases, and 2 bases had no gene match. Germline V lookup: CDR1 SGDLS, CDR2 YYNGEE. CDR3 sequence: CASSVGTGGFYEQYF. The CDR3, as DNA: TGTGCCAGCAGCGTAGGGACAGGGGGCTTCTACGAGCAGTACTTC.

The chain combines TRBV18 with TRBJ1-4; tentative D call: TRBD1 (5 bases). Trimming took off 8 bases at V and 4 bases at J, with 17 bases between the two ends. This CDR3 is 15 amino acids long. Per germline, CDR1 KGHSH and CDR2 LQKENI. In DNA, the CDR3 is TGTGCCAGCCACCATCGCAGGGCCATTAATGAAAAACTGTTTTTT. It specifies CASHHRRAINEKLFF.

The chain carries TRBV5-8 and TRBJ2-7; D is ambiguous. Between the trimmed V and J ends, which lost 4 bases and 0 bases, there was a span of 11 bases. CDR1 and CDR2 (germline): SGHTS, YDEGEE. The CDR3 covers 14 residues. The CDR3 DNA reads TGTGCCAGCAGCCGGACCTCTGACTCCTACGAGCAGTACTTC. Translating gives CASSRTSDSYEQYF. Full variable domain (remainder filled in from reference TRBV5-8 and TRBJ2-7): EAGVTQSPTHLIKTRGQQATLRCSPISGHTSVYWYQQALGLGLQFLLWYDEGEERNRGNFPPRFSGRQFPNYSSELNVNALELEDSALYLCASSRTSDSYEQYFGPGTRLTVT.

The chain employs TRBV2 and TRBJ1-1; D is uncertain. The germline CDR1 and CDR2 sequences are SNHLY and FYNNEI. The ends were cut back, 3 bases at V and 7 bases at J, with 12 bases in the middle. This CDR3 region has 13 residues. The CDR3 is CASSDLPPNEAFF. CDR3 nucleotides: TGTGCCAGCAGTGATTTGCCTCCGAATGAAGCTTTCTTT.

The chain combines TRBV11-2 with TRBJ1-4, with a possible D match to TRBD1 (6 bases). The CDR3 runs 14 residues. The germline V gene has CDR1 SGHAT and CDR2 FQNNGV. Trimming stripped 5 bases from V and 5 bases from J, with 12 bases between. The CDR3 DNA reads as TGTGCCAGCAGCAATACAGGGTCCAATGAAAAACTGTTTTTT. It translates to CASSNTGSNEKLFF.

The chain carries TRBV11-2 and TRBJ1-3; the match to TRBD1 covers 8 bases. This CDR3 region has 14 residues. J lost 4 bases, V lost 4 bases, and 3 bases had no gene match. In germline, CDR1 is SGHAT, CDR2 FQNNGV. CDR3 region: CASSSWTGGNTIYF. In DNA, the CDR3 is TGTGCCAGCAGCTCCTGGACAGGGGGAAACACCATATATTTT.

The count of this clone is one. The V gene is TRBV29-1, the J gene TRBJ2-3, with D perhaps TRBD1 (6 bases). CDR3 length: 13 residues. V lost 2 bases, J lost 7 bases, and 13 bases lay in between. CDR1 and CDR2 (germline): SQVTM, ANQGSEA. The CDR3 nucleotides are TGCAGCGTTGAAATGGGACAATTAAATACGCAGTATTTT. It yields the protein CSVEMGQLNTQYF.

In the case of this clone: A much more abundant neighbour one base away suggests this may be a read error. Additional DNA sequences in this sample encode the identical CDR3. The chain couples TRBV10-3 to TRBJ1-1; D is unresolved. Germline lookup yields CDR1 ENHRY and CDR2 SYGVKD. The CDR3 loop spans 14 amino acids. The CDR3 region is CAIREWGAYTEAFF. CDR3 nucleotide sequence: TGTGCCATCAGAGAGTGGGGTGCTTACACTGAAGCTTTCTTT.

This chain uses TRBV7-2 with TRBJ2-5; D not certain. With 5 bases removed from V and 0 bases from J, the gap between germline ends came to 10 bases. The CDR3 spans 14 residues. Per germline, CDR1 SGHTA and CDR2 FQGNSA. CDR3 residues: CASSHAGYQETQYF. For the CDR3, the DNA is TGTGCCAGCAGCCACGCTGGCTACCAAGAGACCCAGTACTTC.

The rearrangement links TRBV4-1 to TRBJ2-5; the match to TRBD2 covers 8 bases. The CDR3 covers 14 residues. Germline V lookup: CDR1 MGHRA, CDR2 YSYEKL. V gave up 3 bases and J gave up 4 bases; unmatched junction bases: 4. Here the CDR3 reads CASSHPAGAETQYF. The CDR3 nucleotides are TGCGCCAGCAGCCATCCAGCGGGAGCAGAGACCCAGTACTTC.

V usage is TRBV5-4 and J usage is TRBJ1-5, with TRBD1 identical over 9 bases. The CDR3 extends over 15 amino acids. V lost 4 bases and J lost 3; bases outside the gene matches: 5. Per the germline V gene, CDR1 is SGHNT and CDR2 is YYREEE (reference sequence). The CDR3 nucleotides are TGTGCCAGCAGCGCCGGGACAGGGAACAATCAGCCCCAGCATTTT. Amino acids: CASSAGTGNNQPQHF.

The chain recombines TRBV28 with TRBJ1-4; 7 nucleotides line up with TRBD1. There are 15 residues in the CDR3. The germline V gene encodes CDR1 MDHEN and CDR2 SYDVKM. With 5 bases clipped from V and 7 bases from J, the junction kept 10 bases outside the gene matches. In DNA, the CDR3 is TGTGCCAGCAGTAACCGACAGGGAGGGAGTGAAAAACTGTTTTTT. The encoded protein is CASSNRQGGSEKLFF.

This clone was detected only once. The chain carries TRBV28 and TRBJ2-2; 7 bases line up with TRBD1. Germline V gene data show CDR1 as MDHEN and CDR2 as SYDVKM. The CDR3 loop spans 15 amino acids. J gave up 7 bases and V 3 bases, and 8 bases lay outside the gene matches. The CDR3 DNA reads TGTGCCAGCAGTTTGCCGGGCAGGGGGTTCGGGGAGCTGTTTTTT. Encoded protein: CASSLPGRGFGELFF.